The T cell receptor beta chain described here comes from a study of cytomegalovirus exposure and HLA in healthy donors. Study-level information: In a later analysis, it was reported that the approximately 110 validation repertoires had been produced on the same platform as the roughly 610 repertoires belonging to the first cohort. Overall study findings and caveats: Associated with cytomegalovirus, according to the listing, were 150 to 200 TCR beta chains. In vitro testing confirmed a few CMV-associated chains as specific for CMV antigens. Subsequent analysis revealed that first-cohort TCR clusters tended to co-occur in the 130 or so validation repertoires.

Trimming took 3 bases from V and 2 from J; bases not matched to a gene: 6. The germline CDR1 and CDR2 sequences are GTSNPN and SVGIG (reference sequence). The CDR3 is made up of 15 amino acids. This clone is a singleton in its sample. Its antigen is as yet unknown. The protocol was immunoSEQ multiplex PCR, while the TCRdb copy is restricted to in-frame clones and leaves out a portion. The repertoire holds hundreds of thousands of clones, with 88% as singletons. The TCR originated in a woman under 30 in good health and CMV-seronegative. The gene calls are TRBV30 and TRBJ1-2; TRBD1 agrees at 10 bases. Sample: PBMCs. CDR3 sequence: CAWRRQGASNYGYTF. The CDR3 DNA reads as TGTGCCTGGAGGAGACAGGGGGCTTCCAACTATGGCTACACCTTC.